The subject of this entry is one T cell receptor beta chain. Antigen: not known. Some clones are missing from TCRdb's copy, which holds only in-frame ones; the method was immunoSEQ multiplex PCR. The table includes over 130,000 clones, approximately 94% detected once. V was shortened by 2 bases and J by 5 bases, with 11 bases between the two germline ends. Germline assignment: CDR1 LGHDT and CDR2 YNNKEL (reference sequence). The CDR3 is made up of 14 amino acids. This specimen belongs to a study of T cell responses to AZD1222 COVID-19 vaccine. General study results and limits: Possibly, clonal diversity was underestimated; donors were largely white British and included more females. An increase in Spike-specific TCR breadth and depth was observed after two AZD1222 doses.

The sequence was obtained from an adult in good health. V is TRBV3-1 (or the pseudogene TRBV3-2) and J is TRBJ2-3; D not certain. Sample: peripheral blood, taken on day 0 of AZD1222 vaccination. The CDR3 protein is CASSQSLVGDTQYF. CDR3 DNA: TGTGCCAGCAGCCAATCCCTGGTCGGAGATACGCAGTATTTT.